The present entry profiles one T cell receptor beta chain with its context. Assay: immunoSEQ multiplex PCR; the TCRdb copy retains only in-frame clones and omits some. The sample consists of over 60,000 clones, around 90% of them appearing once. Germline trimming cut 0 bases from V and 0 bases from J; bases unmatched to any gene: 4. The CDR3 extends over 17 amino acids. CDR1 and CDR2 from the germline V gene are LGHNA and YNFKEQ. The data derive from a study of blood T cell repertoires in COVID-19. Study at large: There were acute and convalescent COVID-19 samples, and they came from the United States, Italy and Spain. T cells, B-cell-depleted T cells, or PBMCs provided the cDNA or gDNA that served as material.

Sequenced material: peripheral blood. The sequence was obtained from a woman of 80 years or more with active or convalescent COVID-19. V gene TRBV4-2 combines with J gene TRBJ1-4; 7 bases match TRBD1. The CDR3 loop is CASSQDGTVATNEKLFF. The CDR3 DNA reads TGTGCCAGCAGCCAAGATGGGACAGTAGCAACTAATGAAAAACTGTTTTTT.